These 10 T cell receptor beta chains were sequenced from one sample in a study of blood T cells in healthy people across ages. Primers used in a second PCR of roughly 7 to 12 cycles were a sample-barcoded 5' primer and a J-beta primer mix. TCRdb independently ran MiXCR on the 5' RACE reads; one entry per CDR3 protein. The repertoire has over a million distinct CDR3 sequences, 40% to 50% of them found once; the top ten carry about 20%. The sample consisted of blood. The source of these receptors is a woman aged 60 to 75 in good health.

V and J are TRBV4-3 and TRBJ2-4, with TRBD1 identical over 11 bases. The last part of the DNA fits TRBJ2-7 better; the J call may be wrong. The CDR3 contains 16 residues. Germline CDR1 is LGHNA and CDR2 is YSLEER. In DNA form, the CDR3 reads TGCGCCAGCAGCCAAGAGTCCGGGACAGGGGGCTACGAGCAGTACTTC. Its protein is CASSQESGTGGYEQYF.

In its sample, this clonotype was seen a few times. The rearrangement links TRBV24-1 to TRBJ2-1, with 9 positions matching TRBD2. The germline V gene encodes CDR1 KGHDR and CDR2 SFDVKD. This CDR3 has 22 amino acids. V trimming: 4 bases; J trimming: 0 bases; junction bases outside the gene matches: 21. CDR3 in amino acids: CATSEGYRGRAGSLSSYNEQFF. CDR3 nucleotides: TGTGCCACCAGTGAAGGGTATCGCGGGAGGGCCGGTTCCCTGAGCTCCTACAATGAGCAGTTCTTC.

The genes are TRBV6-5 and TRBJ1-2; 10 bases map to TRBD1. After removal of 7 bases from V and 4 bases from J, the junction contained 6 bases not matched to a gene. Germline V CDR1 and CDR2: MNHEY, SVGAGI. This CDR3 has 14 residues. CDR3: CASKPGQGTYGYTF. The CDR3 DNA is TGTGCCAGCAAACCGGGACAGGGGACCTATGGCTACACCTTC.

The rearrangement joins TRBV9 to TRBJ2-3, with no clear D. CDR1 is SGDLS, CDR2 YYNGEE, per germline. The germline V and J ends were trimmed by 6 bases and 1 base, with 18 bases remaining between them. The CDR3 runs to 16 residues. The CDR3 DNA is TGTGCCAGCAAGCGACTCGACGTTAGGGGCACAGATACGCAGTATTTT. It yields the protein CASKRLDVRGTDTQYF.

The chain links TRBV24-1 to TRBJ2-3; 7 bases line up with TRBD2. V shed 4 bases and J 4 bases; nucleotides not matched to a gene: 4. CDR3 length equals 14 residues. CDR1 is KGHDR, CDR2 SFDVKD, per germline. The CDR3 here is CATSETSVPDTQYF. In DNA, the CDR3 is TGTGCCACCAGTGAAACTAGCGTTCCAGATACGCAGTATTTT.

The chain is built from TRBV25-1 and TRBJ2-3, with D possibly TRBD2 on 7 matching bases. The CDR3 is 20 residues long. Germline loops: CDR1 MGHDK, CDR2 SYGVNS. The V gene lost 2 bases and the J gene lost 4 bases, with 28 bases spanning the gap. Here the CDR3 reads CASSEDAGGGFLAGPDTQYF. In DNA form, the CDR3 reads TGTGCCAGCAGTGAAGATGCTGGCGGGGGCTTCCTCGCAGGGCCAGATACGCAGTATTTT.

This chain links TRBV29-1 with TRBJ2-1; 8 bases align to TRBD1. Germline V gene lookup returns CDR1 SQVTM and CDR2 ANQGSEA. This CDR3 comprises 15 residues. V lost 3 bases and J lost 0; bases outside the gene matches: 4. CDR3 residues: CSVEGQDISYNEQFF. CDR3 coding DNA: TGCAGCGTTGAGGGACAGGATATCTCCTACAATGAGCAGTTCTTC.

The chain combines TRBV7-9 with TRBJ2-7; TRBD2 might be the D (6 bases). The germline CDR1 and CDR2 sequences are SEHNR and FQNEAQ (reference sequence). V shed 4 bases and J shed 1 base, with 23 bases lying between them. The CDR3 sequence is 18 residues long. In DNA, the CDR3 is TGTGCCAGCAGCTCCACGATTAGCGGCCCTGGGTCTTCCTACGAGCAGTACTTC. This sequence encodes CASSSTISGPGSSYEQYF.

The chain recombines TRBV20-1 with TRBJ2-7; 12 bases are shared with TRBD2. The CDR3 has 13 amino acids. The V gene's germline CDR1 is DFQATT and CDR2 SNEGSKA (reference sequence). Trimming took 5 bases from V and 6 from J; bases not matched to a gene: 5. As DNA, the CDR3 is TGCAGTGCTCCAGGACTAGCGGGAAGCGAGCAGTACTTC. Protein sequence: CSAPGLAGSEQYF.

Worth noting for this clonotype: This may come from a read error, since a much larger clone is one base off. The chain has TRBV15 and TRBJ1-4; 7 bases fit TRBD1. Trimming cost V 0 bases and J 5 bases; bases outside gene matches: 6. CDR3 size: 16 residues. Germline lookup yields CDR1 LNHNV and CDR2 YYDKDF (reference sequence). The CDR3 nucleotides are TGTGCCACCAGCAGAGATGCAGGGACAGTGAATGAAAAACTGTTTTTT. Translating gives CATSRDAGTVNEKLFF.